This T cell receptor (beta chain) was recovered during a study of T cells in tumors after PD-1 blockade. Assay: immunoSEQ multiplex PCR; the TCRdb copy retains only in-frame clones and omits some. The table lists 13,000 to 15,000 clones, about 63% of them singletons, with about 30% in the top ten. This sequence originates from a human donor with cutaneous squamous cell carcinoma. The material sequenced was tumor tissue, taken after anti-PD-1 treatment.

CDR3 in DNA: TGTGCCACCTCCGGCGCTAGCGGGACAGGGGGCTTTGAAGCTTTCTTT. Translation gives CATSGASGTGGFEAFF. The chain is built from TRBV24-1 and TRBJ1-1; TRBD1 aligns across 12 bases. Germline-derived CDR1 and CDR2 are KGHDR and SFDVKD. The CDR3 covers 16 residues. With 9 bases clipped from V and 7 bases from J, the junction kept 14 bases outside the gene matches.